The source of this T cell receptor (beta chain) is a study of blood T cell repertoires in COVID-19. Germline-derived CDR1 and CDR2 are LNHDA and SQIVND (reference sequence). CDR3 length equals 16 residues. V lost 6 bases, J lost 1 base, and 15 bases lay in between. The data were produced by immunoSEQ multiplex PCR, yet TCRdb's version contains in-frame clones alone and is incomplete. Among about 130,000 clones listed, about 85% were seen once. The receptor's source is a man older than 75 with active or convalescent COVID-19. The genes are TRBV19 and TRBJ2-2; TRBD1 is a possible D gene (5 bases). The specimen was peripheral blood. DNA of the CDR3: TGTGCCAGTAGACCCGACAGATCGTTGAACACCGGGGAGCTGTTTTTT. Translation gives CASRPDRSLNTGELFF.